These T cell receptor beta chains were read from a single sample in a study of blood T cells in healthy people across ages. TCRdb re-derived calls from the 5' RACE reads in MiXCR, one entry per CDR3 protein. Of around 600,000 distinct CDR3 sequences listed, roughly 48% are singletons. Sequenced input: blood. The receptors shown here come from a man aged 80 or over in good health. Each CDR3 is given with its conserved first and last residue. A D gene is named only where the DNA matches it firmly. Size tells how often a clone was seen (once, few, many) or the class of an expanded clone, and some rows leave it out.

D	J	size	V	DNA	CDR3
NA	TRBJ1-6	NA	TRBV12-3/TRBV12-4	TGTGCCAGCAGGCCCCGGAACATCGAGACATCACCCCTCCACTTT	CASRPRNIETSPLHF
TRBD1	TRBJ2-3	NA	TRBV20-1	TGCAGTGCTATAGGGGGCTCTAGCACAGATACGCAGTATTTT	CSAIGGSSTDTQYF
TRBD2	TRBJ2-7	once	TRBV7-2	TGTGCCAGCAGCTTCCGCTCCGGGACTAGGTTGTCCTACAATGAGCAGTACTTC	CASSFRSGTRLSYNEQYF
NA	TRBJ2-5	NA	TRBV7-9	TGTGCCAGCAGCTTGGATAGGCAGTTGGTAGAGACCCAGTACTTC	CASSLDRQLVETQYF
TRBD1	TRBJ2-5	few	TRBV7-2	TGTGCCACCAACAGGGGGCTCAGAGAGACCCAGTACTTC	CATNRGLRETQYF
NA	TRBJ2-1	few	TRBV28	TGTGCCAGCAGTTTCCCCCCCTATGGCAATGAGCAGTTCTTC	CASSFPPYGNEQFF
NA	TRBJ2-7	many	TRBV6-6	TGTGCCAGCAGCCAGGGTGGGGGGCGCGAGCAGTACTTC	CASSQGGGREQYF
TRBD1	TRBJ2-3	NA	TRBV7-2	TGTGCCAGCAGAGAAGGGACAGGCGCGGATACGCAGTATTTT	CASREGTGADTQYF
NA	TRBJ1-1	NA	TRBV9	TGTGCCAGCAGCGTAGTGGGGGGCGCTGAAGCTTTCTTT	CASSVVGGAEAFF
TRBD1	TRBJ1-2	NA	TRBV7-2	TGTGCCAGCAGCGCCCAGCCTGGGACAGGGGGTGGCTACACCTTC	CASSAQPGTGGGYTF
NA	TRBJ2-1	NA	TRBV20-1	TGCAGTGCTACCTCCGGGACGGGCTACAATGAGCAGTTCTTC	CSATSGTGYNEQFF
TRBD2	TRBJ2-3	NA	TRBV4-1	TGCGCCAGCAGCTCCGGACTAGCGGGGGCTAGCACAGATACGCAGTATTTT	CASSSGLAGASTDTQYF
TRBD2	TRBJ2-5	NA	TRBV20-1	TGCAGTGCTAGGGCCACACCCCTCCTCAAGCGGGAGGAGGGCGAAGAGACCCAGTACTTC	CSARATPLLKREEGEETQYF
TRBD2	TRBJ2-1	NA	TRBV7-3	TGTGCCAGCAGCTACTTCACGGGAGGGGTCAATGAGCAGTTCTTC	CASSYFTGGVNEQFF
NA	TRBJ2-1	NA	TRBV7-2	TGTGCCAGCAGCTTAGCCCAGACATACAATGAGCAGTTCTTC	CASSLAQTYNEQFF
TRBD2	TRBJ2-1	NA	TRBV5-1	TGCGCCAGCAGCGTACCCGGGACTAGCGGGAGGGCCTCCAGTGAGCAGTTCTTC	CASSVPGTSGRASSEQFF
NA	TRBJ2-7	few	TRBV7-2	TGTGCCAGCAGCCAACCTCATCGGAGCAGGGGTGGCGGCTCCTACGAGCAGTACTTC	CASSQPHRSRGGGSYEQYF
NA	TRBJ2-3	few	TRBV9	TGTGCCAGCAGCGTTACTAGTAGCACAGATACGCAGTATTTT	CASSVTSSTDTQYF
TRBD1	TRBJ2-1	once	TRBV11-1	TGTGCCAGCAGCCGAGGGACAGGCGGCTCCTACAATGAGCAGTTCTTC	CASSRGTGGSYNEQFF
TRBD1	TRBJ1-2	few	TRBV7-9	TGTGCCAGCAGCTTAGACAGGGGAATCAGCTATGGCTACACCTTC	CASSLDRGISYGYTF
TRBD1	TRBJ2-2	NA	TRBV12-3/TRBV12-4	TGTGCCAGCAGGTTAAGACGACAGGGTTTGAACACCGGGGAGCTGTTTTTT	CASRLRRQGLNTGELFF
TRBD2	TRBJ2-3	NA	TRBV20-1	TGCAGTGTAAGGCGCGGGAGCGGATCTAGCACAGATACGCAGTATTTT	CSVRRGSGSSTDTQYF
TRBD2	TRBJ2-7	NA	TRBV7-2	TGTGCCAGCAGCTCAGGACTAGCGGGGCTGAAGGGCGAGCAGTACTTC	CASSSGLAGLKGEQYF
TRBD2	TRBJ2-1	NA	TRBV6-5	TGTGCCAGCAGTTTAGCGGGAGAGGGTGAGCAGTTCTTC	CASSLAGEGEQFF
TRBD1	TRBJ2-2	NA	TRBV5-1	TGCGCCAGCAGCTTAAAAGACAGGGGGACAAACACCGGGGAGCTGTTTTTT	CASSLKDRGTNTGELFF
NA	TRBJ2-7	few	TRBV5-1	TGCGCCAGCAGCTTGCCCGGGGACGGTGGGGTTCAGCAGTACTTC	CASSLPGDGGVQQYF
TRBD1	TRBJ1-6	NA	TRBV7-2	TGTGCCAGCAGCTTGGACAGGGGGGTCGGTTCACCCCTCCACTTT	CASSLDRGVGSPLHF
TRBD1	TRBJ1-2	NA	TRBV12-3/TRBV12-4	TGTGCCAGCAGTTTAACCGGGACAGCCTATGGCTACACCTTC	CASSLTGTAYGYTF
NA	TRBJ2-5	NA	TRBV6-4	TGTGCCAGCAGTGACTCGGGGGAGGTACCGCAAGAGACCCAGTACTTC	CASSDSGEVPQETQYF
NA	TRBJ2-1	many	TRBV6-6	TGTGCCAGCAGTCCCACCCAAGAGAGGGGTGAGCAGTTCTTC	CASSPTQERGEQFF
TRBD2	TRBJ2-7	many	TRBV6-6	TGTGCCAGCAGTTCCCCCAACCATAGCGGGAGGTGGTACGAGCAGTACTTC	CASSSPNHSGRWYEQYF
NA	TRBJ1-6	NA	TRBV9	TGTGCCAGCAGCTGGACCCAACAGGGAGGATCACCCCTCCACTTT	CASSWTQQGGSPLHF
TRBD1	TRBJ1-5	NA	TRBV20-1	TGCAGTGCTAGGACAGGGGGCGATCAGCCCCAGCATTTT	CSARTGGDQPQHF
NA	TRBJ2-3	once	TRBV11-1	TGTGCCAGCAGCTTAGGACGGGGCTACACAGATACGCAGTATTTT	CASSLGRGYTDTQYF
NA	TRBJ1-1	NA	TRBV20-1	TGCAGTGCTAGAGCCCGGAGGGGCGAGTCAAAGAACACTGAAGCTTTCTTT	CSARARRGESKNTEAFF
TRBD2	TRBJ2-5	many	TRBV6-6	TGTGCCAGCAGTTACGTAGCGGGAGGGCCGGTGGAGACCCAGTACTTC	CASSYVAGGPVETQYF
NA	TRBJ2-7	NA	TRBV6-1	TGTGCCAGCAGTGCACTCGAGGGAGGCCCCCACGAGCAGTACTTC	CASSALEGGPHEQYF
TRBD2	TRBJ2-3	few	TRBV11-2	TGTGCCAGCAGCCTTAGCGGGGGGTTCAGCTCTACGCAGTATTTT	CASSLSGGFSSTQYF
TRBD2	TRBJ2-7	few	TRBV7-2	TGTGCCAGCAGGTTTAGCGGGAGTACCTACGAGCAGTACTTC	CASRFSGSTYEQYF
NA	TRBJ2-3	NA	TRBV29-1	TGCAGCGTTACCCTTGAGGATACGCAGTATTTT	CSVTLEDTQYF
NA	TRBJ2-5	many	TRBV6-6	TGTGCCAGCACTCAGAGGGGAGACCAAGAGACCCAGTACTTC	CASTQRGDQETQYF
NA	TRBJ1-1	few	TRBV4-3	TGCGCCAGCAGCCACACGGGCATTGGTACTGAAGCTTTCTTT	CASSHTGIGTEAFF
TRBD1	TRBJ2-7	few	TRBV6-6	TGTGCCAGTGGACAGGGGACTACTAATCCCTACGAGCAGTACTTC	CASGQGTTNPYEQYF
TRBD2	TRBJ2-2	many	TRBV6-5	TGTGCCAGCAGTTCGGGGGGGACTAGCGGTGCCGGGGAGCTGTTTTTT	CASSSGGTSGAGELFF
NA	TRBJ2-7	NA	TRBV5-5	TGTGCCAGCGCGACCGTGGTAGCTCCCTACGAGCAGTACTTC	CASATVVAPYEQYF
TRBD1	TRBJ1-2	few	TRBV12-3/TRBV12-4	TGTGCCAGCAGCGACAGGGGGCCCTACACCTTC	CASSDRGPYTF
NA	TRBJ1-2	NA	TRBV20-1	TGCAGTGCTGCCGAGGGGAGCTATGGCTACACCTTC	CSAAEGSYGYTF
NA	TRBJ2-3	NA	TRBV6-6	TGTGCCAGCAGTGCCGCGGGAATCACAGATACGCAGTATTTT	CASSAAGITDTQYF
TRBD2	TRBJ2-5	once	TRBV6-5	TGTGCCAGCAAGTGGGCTGGTAGCGGGATGGGAGAGACCCAGTACTTC	CASKWAGSGMGETQYF
TRBD2	TRBJ2-7	NA	TRBV20-1	TGCAGTGCTAGATTAGACAGGGTCGGGACTAGCGGCTACGAGCAGTACTTC	CSARLDRVGTSGYEQYF
TRBD1	TRBJ2-1	few	TRBV4-3	TGCGCCAGCAGCCAAGGGCGGTCGGGGACAGGAAAAAACAATGAGCAGTTCTTC	CASSQGRSGTGKNNEQFF
NA	TRBJ2-7	NA	TRBV28	TGTGCCAGCAGTAGCAGGGATAAGGAGTACTTC	CASSSRDKEYF
TRBD1	TRBJ2-7	NA	TRBV6-5	TGCGCCAGCAGCACCCGGGACAGGTCCTACGTGCAGTACTTC	CASSTRDRSYVQYF
TRBD1	TRBJ2-7	NA	TRBV3-1	TGTGCCAGCAGCCGATCCGGGACAGGGCCAATCGAGCAGTACTTC	CASSRSGTGPIEQYF
NA	TRBJ2-7	NA	TRBV28	TGTGCCAGCCGTTCAAGTCTTAACTCCTACGAGCAGTACTTC	CASRSSLNSYEQYF
NA	TRBJ1-5	few	TRBV29-1	TGCAGCGTTGGACAGGAGAGCAATCAGCCCCAGCATTTT	CSVGQESNQPQHF